A selection of T cell receptor beta chains follows, all from one sample in a study of blood T cell repertoires in COVID-19. Repertoires were generated with immunoSEQ multiplex PCR, while TCRdb's copy carries only in-frame clones and drops some. This sample has some 45,000 clones; just over 85% occur once, and the top ten carry around 64%. Sequencing was carried out using peripheral blood. The source is a man between 65 and 85 years old with acute or convalescent COVID-19. Each CDR3 is given without its conserved first and last residue.

CDR3,V,J
ASSYTDTQY,TRBV2,TRBJ2-3
ASSAGDKLYEQY,TRBV19,TRBJ2-7
ASSPRGFDSSGANVLT,TRBV28,TRBJ2-6
ASSLRDTLTLEAF,TRBV28,TRBJ1-1
ATSRDRGSQPQH,TRBV15,TRBJ1-5
ASSLAGTGLSGNTIY,TRBV5-1,TRBJ1-3
ASSQSAGGYNEQF,TRBV4-2,TRBJ2-1
ASSQDRGNTEAF,TRBV4-3,TRBJ1-1
ASRDPGLAGGLKGGETQY,TRBV2,TRBJ2-5
ASSLVKGDTEAF,TRBV7-9,TRBJ1-1
AWGTEDTEAF,TRBV30,TRBJ1-1
ASSSEGARTYEQY,TRBV27,TRBJ2-7
SVEQTGPTEAF,TRBV29-1,TRBJ1-1
ASSYSGSNNEQF,TRBV7-3,TRBJ2-1
ASSLEQGAYSPLH,TRBV7-6,TRBJ1-6
ASSIEGGAKNIQY,TRBV19,TRBJ2-4
ASSKEQLIDEQF,TRBV21-1,TRBJ2-1
ASSFSGGAHPRSEQF,TRBV5-5,TRBJ2-1
ASSFWDSRITEAF,TRBV7-2,TRBJ1-1
ASSLSPGQGALIYEQY,TRBV5-5,TRBJ2-7
ASQRGYEQY,TRBV3-1/TRBV3-2,TRBJ2-7
ASSKVRAAGFNTEAF,TRBV19,TRBJ1-1
ASSDGLAGNNEQF,TRBV10-2,TRBJ2-1
ASSPRGITNEQF,TRBV27,TRBJ2-1
ATSRGQPQH,TRBV24-1,TRBJ1-5
ASRGDNINGYT,TRBV2,TRBJ1-2
ASTSALGNEQF,TRBV7-2,TRBJ2-1
ASSQDQLQPQH,TRBV4-2,TRBJ1-5
ASSYLGVLSTDTQY,TRBV6-2/TRBV6-3,TRBJ2-3
ASSKTSGGHQPQH,TRBV7-6,TRBJ1-5
ASSRGVAGGPSETQY,TRBV4-2,TRBJ2-5
AAAGRGPSNTGELF,TRBV10-3,TRBJ2-2
ASSQGLAGQF,TRBV3-1/TRBV3-2,TRBJ2-1
ASSSGLSLYGYT,TRBV6-2/TRBV6-3,TRBJ1-2
ASSGTMDTEAF,TRBV19,TRBJ1-1
AIGVGSWEQF,TRBV10-3,TRBJ2-1
ASSLTDFYEQY,TRBV6-5,TRBJ2-7
ARSLARGSVQETQY,TRBV5-3,TRBJ2-5
ASREDSNTGELF,TRBV5-1,TRBJ2-2
ASSQDKAGGKLQSSYNEQF,TRBV3-1/TRBV3-2,TRBJ2-1